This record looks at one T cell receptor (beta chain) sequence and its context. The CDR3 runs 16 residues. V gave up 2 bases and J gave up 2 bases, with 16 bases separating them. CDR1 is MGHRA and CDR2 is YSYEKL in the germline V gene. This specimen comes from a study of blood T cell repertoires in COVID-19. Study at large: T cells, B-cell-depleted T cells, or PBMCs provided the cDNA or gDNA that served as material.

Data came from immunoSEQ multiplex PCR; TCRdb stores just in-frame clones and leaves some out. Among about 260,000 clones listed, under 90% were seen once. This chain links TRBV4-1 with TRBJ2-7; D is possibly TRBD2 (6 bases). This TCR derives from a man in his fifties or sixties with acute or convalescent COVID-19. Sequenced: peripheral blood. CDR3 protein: CASSQLSLSGPYEQYF. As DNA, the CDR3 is TGCGCCAGCAGCCAACTCTCGCTTAGCGGCCCCTACGAGCAGTACTTC.